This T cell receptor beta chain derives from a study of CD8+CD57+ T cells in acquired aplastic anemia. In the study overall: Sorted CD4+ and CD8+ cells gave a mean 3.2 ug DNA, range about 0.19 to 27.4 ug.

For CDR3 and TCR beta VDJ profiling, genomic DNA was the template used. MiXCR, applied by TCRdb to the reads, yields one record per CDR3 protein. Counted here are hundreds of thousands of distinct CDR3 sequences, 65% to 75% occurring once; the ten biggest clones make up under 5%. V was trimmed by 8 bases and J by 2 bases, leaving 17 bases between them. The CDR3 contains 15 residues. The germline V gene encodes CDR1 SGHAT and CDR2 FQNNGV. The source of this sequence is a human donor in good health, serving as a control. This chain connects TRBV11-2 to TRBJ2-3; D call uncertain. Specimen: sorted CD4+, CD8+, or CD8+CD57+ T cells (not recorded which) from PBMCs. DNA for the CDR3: TGTGCCAGCTCCCTGTCTGCCTACGACACAGATACGCAGTATTTT. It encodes CASSLSAYDTDTQYF.